These 13 T cell receptor beta chains were all obtained from the same sample, sequenced in a study of blood T cell repertoires in COVID-19. Profiled with immunoSEQ multiplex PCR; TCRdb holds only in-frame clones, not every one. The sample lists some 300,000 clones; about 86% were seen once. Sample: peripheral blood. These receptors came from a woman aged 70-85 years with COVID-19, enrolled during active disease.

The chain uses TRBV3-1 (or the pseudogene TRBV3-2) and TRBJ2-1; 12 bases are shared with TRBD2. The CDR3 runs to 15 residues. CDR1 is LGHDT and CDR2 is YNNKEL in the germline V gene (reference sequence). J gave up 7 bases and V 3 bases, and 4 bases lay outside the gene matches. CDR3 coding DNA: TGTGCCAGCAGCCAGCCAGGGACTAGCGGGAATGAGCAGTTCTTC. Protein: CASSQPGTSGNEQFF.

This clone turned up a few times. The chain combines TRBV19 with TRBJ1-3; D is perhaps TRBD1 (5 bases). Between the trimmed V and J ends, which lost 11 bases and 0 bases, there was a span of 14 bases. The length of the CDR3 is 14 residues. CDR1 and CDR2 from the germline V gene are LNHDA and SQIVND (reference sequence). The CDR3 is CAARQSHSGNTIYF. The CDR3 nucleotides are TGTGCCGCAAGACAGTCCCACTCTGGAAACACCATATATTTT.

The chain is built from TRBV28 and TRBJ1-2, with 12 bases aligning to TRBD1. V gave up 2 bases and J gave up 7 bases; unmatched junction bases: 8. Germline CDR1 reads MDHEN; CDR2 reads SYDVKM. The CDR3 spans 16 residues. The CDR3 region is CASSLAGQGALSGYTF. The CDR3 DNA reads as TGTGCCAGCAGTTTAGCGGGACAGGGGGCGCTAAGTGGCTACACCTTC.

The table lists this clone with a few counts. This sequence joins TRBV5-6 and TRBJ2-3; D is perhaps TRBD2 (6 bases). Trimming shortened V by 1 base and J by 2 bases, and 14 bases separated the two germline ends. CDR1 SGHDT and CDR2 YYEEEE come from the germline V gene. CDR3 size: 16 residues. The CDR3 reads CASSLYLGTLTDTQYF. The CDR3 nucleotides read TGTGCCAGCAGCTTGTACCTAGGGACTCTCACAGATACGCAGTATTTT.

The chain recombines TRBV5-1 with TRBJ1-1, with 8 bases fitting TRBD1. The CDR3 spans 15 residues. V lost 5 bases and J lost 4; bases outside the gene matches: 10. CDR1 and CDR2 (germline): SGHRS, YFSETQ. In DNA form, the CDR3 reads TGCGCCAGCAGTAGGCAGGGGGCGCGAGGCACTGAAGCTTTCTTT. Its protein product is CASSRQGARGTEAFF.

The chain employs TRBV19 and TRBJ2-5, with D possibly TRBD1 on 6 matching bases. Germline CDR1 LNHDA, CDR2 SQIVND (reference sequence). V lost 5 bases, J lost 4 bases, and 11 bases lay in between. The CDR3 extends over 13 amino acids. CDR3 residues: CASSPGVGETQYF. As DNA, the CDR3 is TGTGCCAGTAGTCCAGGGGTGGGAGAGACCCAGTACTTC. The full variable domain, rest sourced from reference TRBV19 and TRBJ2-5, is DGGITQSPKYLFRKEGQNVTLSCEQNLNHDAMYWYRQDPGQGLRLIYYSQIVNDFQKGDIAEGYSVSREKKESFPLTVTSAQKNPTAFYLCASSPGVGETQYFGPGTRLLVL.

This clone has just one count. The chain carries TRBV5-1 and TRBJ1-1; perhaps TRBD1 as D (5 bases). The germline V gene encodes CDR1 SGHRS and CDR2 YFSETQ. This CDR3 has 16 amino acids. V dropped 2 bases and J dropped 1 base, with 15 bases sitting between them. In DNA, the CDR3 is TGCGCCAGCAGCTTAGCCGGGGGAGTTCAGAACACTGAAGCTTTCTTT. This encodes CASSLAGGVQNTEAFF.

The rearrangement joins TRBV12-3 or TRBV12-4 to TRBJ2-1; 7 bases map to TRBD2. The V segment lost 6 bases and the J segment 10 bases; nucleotides outside the gene matches: 9. This CDR3 spans 13 amino acids. CDR3 sequence: CASSPRLAGEQFF. DNA for the CDR3: TGTGCCAGCAGCCCCAGACTAGCTGGAGAGCAGTTCTTC.

The V and J genes are TRBV11-2 and TRBJ1-2, with D possibly matching TRBD1 (6 bases). V dropped 5 bases and J dropped 3 bases, with 10 bases sitting between them. The CDR3 has 13 amino acids. The germline CDR1 and CDR2 sequences are SGHAT and FQNNGV. The CDR3: CASSRGGYYGYTF. In nucleotides, the CDR3 is TGTGCCAGCAGCCGAGGGGGTTACTATGGCTACACCTTC.

CDR3 loop: CASRKDRGGYTEAFF. The CDR3 DNA follows: TGTGCCAGCAGGAAGGACAGGGGAGGTTACACTGAAGCTTTCTTT. The rearrangement uses TRBV7-9 and TRBJ1-1; 9 bases agree with TRBD1. Germline V gene data show CDR1 as SEHNR and CDR2 as FQNEAQ (reference sequence). The CDR3 loop spans 15 amino acids. The J segment lost 3 bases and the V segment lost 6 bases, leaving 8 bases of the junction unmatched.

The chain links TRBV5-1 to TRBJ1-2, with TRBD1 matching 7 bases. Germline loops: CDR1 SGHRS, CDR2 YFSETQ. J gave up 2 bases and V 1 base, and 11 bases lay outside the gene matches. The CDR3 contains 17 residues. Here the CDR3 DNA reads TGCGCCAGCAGCTTGAGAGCGGGGGCACAGGGGAACTATGGCTACACCTTC. It specifies CASSLRAGAQGNYGYTF. Supplemented by reference TRBV5-1 and TRBJ1-2, the full variable domain reads KAGVTQTPRYLIKTRGQQVTLSCSPISGHRSVSWYQQTPGQGLQFLFEYFSETQRNKGNFPGRFSGRQFSNSRSEMNVSTLELGDSALYLCASSLRAGAQGNYGYTFGSGTRLTVV.

The chain employs TRBV5-8 and TRBJ2-4; TRBD2 might be the D (6 bases). V was pared by 6 bases and J by 4 bases, with 14 bases between. CDR1 is SGHTS, CDR2 YDEGEE, per germline. CDR3 size: 14 residues. CDR3 sequence: CASTPGDGKNIQYF. The DNA for the CDR3 is TGTGCCAGCACCCCGGGGGACGGGAAAAACATTCAGTACTTC.

The V call is TRBV18, the J call TRBJ1-2, with D possibly matching TRBD1 (6 bases). Trimming left V 2 bases short and J 6 bases short, with 10 bases between. Germline values: CDR1 KGHSH, CDR2 LQKENI. CDR3 size: 13 residues. The CDR3 reads CASSPGTFDGYTF. CDR3 bases: TGTGCCAGCTCACCAGGGACATTTGATGGCTACACCTTC.